A single sample is the source of the 10 T cell receptor beta chains below, sequenced in a study of blood T cell repertoires in COVID-19. Data came from immunoSEQ multiplex PCR; TCRdb stores just in-frame clones and leaves some out. The table records under 200,000 clones, around 74% of them present only once. Input material: peripheral blood. These receptors were obtained from a man in his 70s with acute or convalescent COVID-19.

The chain links TRBV5-4 to TRBJ2-2; D possibly corresponds to TRBD1 (6 bases). The CDR3 has 15 amino acids. V was pared by 9 bases and J by 5 bases, with 20 bases between. The germline V gene encodes CDR1 SGHNT and CDR2 YYREEE (reference sequence). Written as DNA, the CDR3 is TGTGCCACCCTTTCGGGACAAGGGGAAACCGGGGAGCTGTTTTTT. As protein: CATLSGQGETGELFF.

This clone was observed once. The V and J genes are TRBV18 and TRBJ2-1; D is possibly TRBD1 (6 bases). The V gene lost 3 bases and the J gene lost 4 bases, with 13 bases spanning the gap. CDR3 size: 15 residues. CDR1 KGHSH and CDR2 LQKENI come from the germline V gene. CDR3 sequence reads: CASSPGDNPYNEQFF. The CDR3 nucleotides are TGTGCCAGCTCACCGGGGGACAACCCTTACAATGAGCAGTTCTTC.

The J gene is TRBJ1-2, the V gene TRBV12-3 or TRBV12-4; D is perhaps TRBD1 (6 bases). CDR3 length: 13 amino acids. Trimming removed 2 bases at V and 8 bases at J, with 12 bases between. In DNA, the CDR3 is TGTGCCAGCAGTTTATCAGGGGAAAACGGCTACACCTTC. Protein sequence: CASSLSGENGYTF.

The J gene is TRBJ1-1, the V gene TRBV9; 9 bases are shared with TRBD1. J lost 4 bases, V lost 0 bases, and 1 base had no gene match. CDR1 is SGDLS, CDR2 YYNGEE, per germline. CDR3 length equals 14 residues. The CDR3: CASSVDRGLTEAFF. Written as DNA, the CDR3 is TGTGCCAGCAGCGTAGACAGGGGGCTCACTGAAGCTTTCTTT.

A few counts support this clone. The chain combines TRBV7-8 with TRBJ2-7; TRBD1 aligns across 9 bases. Germline trimming cut 5 bases from V and 6 bases from J; bases unmatched to any gene: 14. Per germline, CDR1 SGHVS and CDR2 FQNEAQ. The CDR3 loop spans 16 amino acids. The CDR3 loop reads CASSRDIPGQGREQYF. DNA for the CDR3: TGTGCCAGCAGCCGAGACATTCCGGGACAGGGACGCGAGCAGTACTTC.

This clone has only a few counts. The J gene is TRBJ1-2, the V gene TRBV6-1; 9 nucleotides agree with TRBD1. This CDR3 is built from 15 residues. The germline V gene encodes CDR1 MNHNS and CDR2 SASEGT. Trimming cost V 0 bases and J 5 bases; bases outside gene matches: 4. The DNA for the CDR3 is TGTGCCAGCAGTGAAGCTTGGGACAGGGTATATGGCTACACCTTC. It codes for CASSEAWDRVYGYTF.

The genes are TRBV12-3 or TRBV12-4 and TRBJ2-1; 10 bases align to TRBD2. CDR3 length: 13 amino acids. V was pared by 3 bases and J by 10 bases, with 3 bases of the junction left unmatched. Here the CDR3 DNA reads TGTGCCAGCAGTTTTACTAGCGGGATCGAGCAGTTCTTC. Its translation: CASSFTSGIEQFF.

J is TRBJ1-6 and V is TRBV29-1; possibly TRBD1 for D (6 bases). This CDR3 has 21 residues. Germline V gene lookup returns CDR1 SQVTM and CDR2 ANQGSEA. V lost 4 bases to trimming and J lost 11 bases, with 39 bases between them. The CDR3 DNA sequence: TGCAGCGTTGTCGGGACAACCAGACCCCTAATTCATACCGAAACTATTCCACCCCTCCACTTT. Translation: CSVVGTTRPLIHTETIPPLHF.

V gene TRBV4-1 combines with J gene TRBJ2-6; D gene unclear. Between the trimmed V and J ends, which lost 0 bases and 0 bases, there was a span of 3 bases. This CDR3 comprises 15 residues. Looked up from germline, CDR1 is MGHRA and CDR2 is YSYEKL. Here the CDR3 DNA reads TGCGCCAGCAGCCAAGAAGCCTCTGGGGCCAACGTCCTGACTTTC. Translation gives CASSQEASGANVLTF.

This clone was observed a handful of times. The chain has TRBV18 and TRBJ2-2; D remains unclear. This CDR3 comprises 13 residues. The germline V gene encodes CDR1 KGHSH and CDR2 LQKENI. Trimming took 6 bases from V and 6 from J, leaving 11 bases between them. The CDR3 nucleotides are TGTGCCAGCTCCCCTTTATCTTCCGGGGAGCTGTTTTTT. Its translation is CASSPLSSGELFF.